Presented here are 22 T cell receptor beta chains from one specimen sequenced in a study of blood T cell repertoires in COVID-19. Data came from immunoSEQ multiplex PCR; TCRdb stores just in-frame clones and leaves some out. Here the sample spans about 210,000 clones, 80% being singletons. Sequencing was done on a sample of peripheral blood. The source is a man aged 60 to 75 with acute or convalescent COVID-19.

The sample holds a few counts of this clone. V is TRBV2 and J is TRBJ1-5; a possible D gene is TRBD1 (6 bases). The CDR3 contains 14 residues. From germline, CDR1 is SNHLY and CDR2 FYNNEI. Trimming left V 2 bases short and J 6 bases short, with 11 bases between. The CDR3, as DNA: TGTGCCAGCAGTGAAACCAGGGGAGCTCAGCCCCAGCATTTT. Amino acid sequence: CASSETRGAQPQHF.

The chain has TRBV11-2 and TRBJ2-2; a possible D gene is TRBD1 (5 bases). This CDR3 is built from 16 residues. From germline, CDR1 is SGHAT and CDR2 FQNNGV. The V end lost 3 bases, the J end lost 0 bases, and 11 bases lay between the germline ends. The CDR3 reads CASSFFWTPNTGELFF. CDR3 coding DNA: TGTGCCAGCAGCTTCTTCTGGACACCGAACACCGGGGAGCTGTTTTTT. The full variable domain, rest sourced from reference TRBV11-2 and TRBJ2-2, is EAGVAQSPRYKIIEKRQSVAFWCNPISGHATLYWYQQILGQGPKLLIQFQNNGVVDDSQLPKDRFSAERLKGVDSTLKIQPAKLEDSAVYLCASSFFWTPNTGELFFGEGSRLTVL.

The chain uses TRBV5-1 and TRBJ1-1; TRBD1 might be the D (6 bases). CDR3 length: 15 residues. Germline CDR1 is SGHRS and CDR2 is YFSETQ. V lost 0 bases, J lost 3 bases, and 12 bases lay in between. The CDR3 reads CASSLGRGADTEAFF. CDR3 DNA: TGCGCCAGCAGCTTGGGTCGGGGGGCGGACACTGAAGCTTTCTTT.

The gene calls are TRBV5-4 and TRBJ2-1; 7 bases are a match to TRBD1. Losses at the gene ends were 3 bases for V and 1 base for J; bases not matched to a gene: 1. The CDR3 spans 14 residues. Looked up from germline, CDR1 is SGHNT and CDR2 is YYREEE (reference sequence). DNA of the CDR3: TGTGCCAGCAGCTCGGGACAGTCCTACAATGAGCAGTTCTTC. Translation gives CASSSGQSYNEQFF.

This chain connects TRBV7-8 to TRBJ1-5; D is perhaps TRBD1 (6 bases). In germline, CDR1 is SGHVS, CDR2 FQNEAQ. With 3 bases removed from V and 3 bases from J, the gap between germline ends came to 12 bases. This CDR3 is 15 amino acids long. CDR3 nucleotides: TGTGCCAGCAGCTTGGGGACAACCCTCAATCAGCCCCAGCATTTT. Translating gives CASSLGTTLNQPQHF. The full variable domain, completed using reference TRBV7-8 and TRBJ1-5, is GAGVSQSPRYKVAKRGQDVALRCDPISGHVSLFWYQQALGQGPEFLTYFQNEAQLDKSGLPSDRFFAERPEGSVSTLKIQRTQQEDSAVYLCASSLGTTLNQPQHFGDGTRLSIL.

The J gene is TRBJ2-7, the V gene TRBV4-3; 7 bases are shared with TRBD2. This CDR3 has 15 residues. V was pared by 3 bases and J by 4 bases, with 9 bases of the junction left unmatched. Per germline, CDR1 LGHNA and CDR2 YSLEER. The CDR3 bases are TGCGCCAGCAGCCAGACGGAGGGGCGGGGGTACGAGCAGTACTTC. This sequence encodes CASSQTEGRGYEQYF.

The chain joins TRBV3-1 (or the pseudogene TRBV3-2) to TRBJ2-5; 9 bases match TRBD2. The CDR3 is 15 residues long. V dropped 9 bases and J dropped 5; count of bases not matched to a gene: 13. Germline CDR1 reads LGHDT; CDR2 reads YNNKEL (reference sequence). In DNA, the CDR3 is TGTGCCAGTACCTGGAGCGGGGGGAGTTCGGAGACCCAGTACTTC. Protein: CASTWSGGSSETQYF.

This rearrangement joins TRBV12-5 to TRBJ2-7, with 9 bases matching TRBD2. Unmatched junction bases numbered 10, after V lost 1 base and J lost 6 bases. Germline CDR1 and CDR2: LGHNT and FRNRAP. The CDR3 has 16 residues. CDR3 protein: CASGLEVGTSSVEQYF. The CDR3 nucleotides are TGTGCTAGTGGTTTGGAGGTCGGGACTAGCTCGGTCGAGCAGTACTTC. Together with reference TRBV12-5 and TRBJ2-7, the CDR3 gives the full variable domain: DARVTQTPRHKVTEMGQEVTMRCQPILGHNTVFWYRQTMMQGLELLAYFRNRAPLDDSGMPKDRFSAEMPDATLATLKIQPSEPRDSAVYFCASGLEVGTSSVEQYFGPGTRLTVT.

The chain employs TRBV11-2 and TRBJ1-1; possible D gene TRBD1, 6 bases. V lost 1 base and J 3 bases, leaving 15 bases between the germline ends. The germline gives CDR1 SGHAT, CDR2 FQNNGV. The CDR3 length is 16 residues. CDR3 loop: CASSLGGGGTDTEAFF. The DNA of the CDR3 is TGTGCCAGCAGCTTAGGGGGCGGGGGCACAGACACTGAAGCTTTCTTT.

J is TRBJ2-3 and V is TRBV6-5; D remains unclear. Germline CDR1 reads MNHEY; CDR2 reads SVGAGI. V was cut by 4 bases and J by 1 base, with 6 bases left in between. The CDR3 is 13 residues long. The CDR3 DNA sequence: TGTGCCAGCAGTTCCCCGGGCACAGATACGCAGTATTTT. Translating it yields CASSSPGTDTQYF.

This chain joins TRBV27 and TRBJ2-7; TRBD2 matches at 8 bases. Per germline, CDR1 MNHEY and CDR2 SMNVEV (reference sequence). The CDR3 sequence is 14 residues long. V was pared by 8 bases and J by 3 bases, with 9 bases of the junction left unmatched. The CDR3 is CASGRGGPLYEQYF. The CDR3 DNA follows: TGTGCCAGCGGCCGGGGGGGCCCCCTCTACGAGCAGTACTTC.

V usage is TRBV15 and J usage is TRBJ2-3; 7 bases map to TRBD2. Trimming at V came to 6 bases and at J to 5 bases, leaving 8 bases not matched to a gene. Germline V gene sequence: CDR1 LNHNV, CDR2 YYDKDF (reference sequence). CDR3 size: 14 residues. The CDR3 protein is CATSGREFRDTQYF. CDR3 coding DNA: TGTGCCACCAGTGGGCGGGAGTTTAGAGATACGCAGTATTTT.

This chain joins TRBV7-9 and TRBJ1-6; TRBD1 matches at 11 bases. The CDR3 has 14 residues. J gave up 9 bases and V 3 bases, and 1 base lay outside the gene matches. Germline CDR1 is SEHNR and CDR2 is FQNEAQ (reference sequence). The CDR3 sequence is CASSLGQGVSPLHF. In DNA, the CDR3 is TGTGCCAGCAGCTTGGGACAGGGGGTTTCACCCCTCCACTTT. Together with reference TRBV7-9 and TRBJ1-6, the CDR3 gives the full variable domain: DTGVSQNPRHKITKRGQNVTFRCDPISEHNRLYWYRQTLGQGPEFLTYFQNEAQLEKSRLLSDRFSAERPKGSFSTLEIQRTEQGDSAMYLCASSLGQGVSPLHFGNGTRLTVT.

As for this clone: This may come from a read error, since a much larger clone is one base off. V is TRBV7-9 and J is TRBJ1-5; unclear D gene. Germline CDR1 and CDR2: SEHNR and FQNEAQ (reference sequence). This CDR3 spans 14 amino acids. V lost 5 bases and J lost 0, with 8 bases in between. The CDR3 DNA reads as TGTGCCAGCAGCCAGGCGAATAGCAATCAGCCCCAGCATTTT. Translated, it gives CASSQANSNQPQHF.

The chain employs TRBV7-8 and TRBJ2-5; D gene uncertain. Germline loops: CDR1 SGHVS, CDR2 FQNEAQ. V gave up 5 bases and J gave up 2 bases, with 3 bases separating them. The CDR3 loop spans 11 amino acids. CDR3 sequence: CASSPQETQYF. Written as DNA, the CDR3 is TGTGCCAGCAGCCCTCAAGAGACCCAGTACTTC.

The chain couples TRBV2 to TRBJ2-3; TRBD2 is a possible D gene (5 bases). The CDR3 extends over 14 amino acids. CDR1 SNHLY and CDR2 FYNNEI come from the germline V gene. The V end was cut by 10 bases, the J end by 6 bases, with 20 bases between. CDR3: CATGYGWEGDTQYF. DNA of the CDR3: TGTGCCACGGGGTACGGGTGGGAAGGGGATACGCAGTATTTT.

This clone was observed a few times. CDR3 residues: CASSKTGQGYTEAFF. In DNA, the CDR3 is TGTGCCAGCAGCAAAACGGGACAGGGCTACACTGAAGCTTTCTTT. The chain combines TRBV9 with TRBJ1-1; 9 nucleotides agree with TRBD1. Germline V lookup: CDR1 SGDLS, CDR2 YYNGEE. V dropped 4 bases and J dropped 3; count of bases not matched to a gene: 7. There are 15 residues in the CDR3.

V is TRBV6-6 and J is TRBJ1-6, with 9 positions matching TRBD1. Trimming at V came to 5 bases and at J to 5 bases, leaving 13 bases not matched to a gene. Germline values: CDR1 MNHNY, CDR2 SVGAGI (reference sequence). This CDR3 is 18 amino acids long. The CDR3: CASSPSTRTGDNNSPLHF. CDR3 DNA sequence: TGTGCCAGCAGTCCCTCCACTCGGACAGGGGACAATAATTCACCCCTCCACTTT.

This chain uses TRBV7-2 with TRBJ2-3, with 10 positions matching TRBD2. V dropped 3 bases and J dropped 4; count of bases not matched to a gene: 7. CDR3 size: 16 residues. The germline CDR1 and CDR2 sequences are SGHTA and FQGNSA. The CDR3 DNA is TGTGCCAGCAGCTTTGTCAGCGGGGGGGTTGCAGATACGCAGTATTTT. As protein: CASSFVSGGVADTQYF.

This sequence joins TRBV6-6 and TRBJ1-5; TRBD1 matches 7 bases. Trimming removed 8 bases from V and 3 bases from J; junction bases left unmatched: 13. Germline assignment: CDR1 MNHNY and CDR2 SVGAGI (reference sequence). This CDR3 spans 16 amino acids. CDR3 in DNA: TGTGCCAGCGTTGCAGCAGACAGGGTGAACAATCAGCCCCAGCATTTT. Translation gives CASVAADRVNNQPQHF.

J is TRBJ2-7 and V is TRBV28, with 7 bases that match TRBD1. This CDR3 contains 14 residues. Trimming took 8 bases from V and 1 from J; bases not matched to a gene: 8. Germline CDR1 is MDHEN and CDR2 is SYDVKM. CDR3 in DNA: TGTGCCAGCGGATCCCGGGACAGTTCCTACGAGCAGTACTTC. The encoded protein is CASGSRDSSYEQYF.

The chain has TRBV6-6 and TRBJ1-1, with 8 bases lining up with TRBD1. The germline V gene encodes CDR1 MNHNY and CDR2 SVGAGI (reference sequence). V was pared by 8 bases and J by 10 bases, with 12 bases of the junction left unmatched. The CDR3 is 13 residues long. CDR3 sequence: CASGSSDRVSAFF. As DNA, the CDR3 is TGTGCCAGCGGTTCGTCGGACAGGGTCTCAGCTTTCTTT.